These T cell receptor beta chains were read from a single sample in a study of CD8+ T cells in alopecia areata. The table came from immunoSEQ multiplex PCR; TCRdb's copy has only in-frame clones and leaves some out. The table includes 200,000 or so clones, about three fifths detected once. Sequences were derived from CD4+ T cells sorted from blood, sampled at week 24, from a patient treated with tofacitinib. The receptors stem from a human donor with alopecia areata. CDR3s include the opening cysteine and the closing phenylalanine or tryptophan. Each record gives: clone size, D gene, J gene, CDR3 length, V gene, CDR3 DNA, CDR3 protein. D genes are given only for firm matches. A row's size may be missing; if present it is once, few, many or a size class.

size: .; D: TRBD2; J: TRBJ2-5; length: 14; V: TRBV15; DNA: TGTGCCACCCGAGTTGGAACCGGGAGGGAGACCCAGTACTTC; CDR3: CATRVGTGRETQYF
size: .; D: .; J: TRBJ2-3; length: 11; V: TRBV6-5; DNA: TGTGCCAGCAGAACGCAGGGGTCGCAGTATTTT; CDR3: CASRTQGSQYF
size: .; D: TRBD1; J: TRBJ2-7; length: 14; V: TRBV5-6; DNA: TGTGCCAGCAGCTTCGACAGGGTGATAAGAGAGCAGTACTTC; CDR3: CASSFDRVIREQYF
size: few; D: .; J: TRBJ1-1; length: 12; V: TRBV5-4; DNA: TGTGCCAGCAGCTTGGGGACGTCTGAAGCTTTCTTT; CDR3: CASSLGTSEAFF
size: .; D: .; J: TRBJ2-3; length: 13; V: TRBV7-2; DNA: TGTGCCAGCAGCTCATATACGACAGATACGCAGTATTTT; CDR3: CASSSYTTDTQYF
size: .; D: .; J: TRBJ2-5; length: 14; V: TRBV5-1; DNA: TGCGCCAGCAGCCCATCCGACCGAGAAGAGACCCAGTACTTC; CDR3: CASSPSDREETQYF
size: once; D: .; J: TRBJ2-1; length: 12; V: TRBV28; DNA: TGTGCCAGCAGCGAAAGGGCCAATGAGCAGTTCTTC; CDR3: CASSERANEQFF
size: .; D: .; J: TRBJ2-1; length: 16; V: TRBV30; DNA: TGTGCCTGGAGTGTACTTGGTCTAGGTGGCTACAATGAGCAGTTCTTC; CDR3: CAWSVLGLGGYNEQFF
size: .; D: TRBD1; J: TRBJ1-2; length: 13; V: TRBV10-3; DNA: TGTGCCATCAGACCCGACAGGGGGAATGGCTACACCTTC; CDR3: CAIRPDRGNGYTF
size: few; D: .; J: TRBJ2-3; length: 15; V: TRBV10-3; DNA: TGTGCCAGTGCGACAGGAGCCGTCAACACAGATACGCAGTATTTT; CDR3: CASATGAVNTDTQYF
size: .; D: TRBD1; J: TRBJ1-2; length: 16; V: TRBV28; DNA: TGTGCCAGCAGTTTGCCCGGCCCCGACAGGGTCTATGGCTACACCTTC; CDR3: CASSLPGPDRVYGYTF
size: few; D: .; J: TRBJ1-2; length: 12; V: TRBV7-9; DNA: TGTGCCAGCAGCATCAACCAGGGAGGCTACACCTTC; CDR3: CASSINQGGYTF
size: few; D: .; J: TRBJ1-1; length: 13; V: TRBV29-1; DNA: TGCAGCGTGAGGGGGACGGGGAACACTGAAGCTTTCTTT; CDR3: CSVRGTGNTEAFF
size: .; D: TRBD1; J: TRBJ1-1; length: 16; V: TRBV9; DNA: TGTGCCAGCAGCGCCCCAACAGGGGTGGTAGACACTGAAGCTTTCTTT; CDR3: CASSAPTGVVDTEAFF
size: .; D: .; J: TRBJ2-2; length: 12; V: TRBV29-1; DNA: TGCAGCGTTGCAGGGGCGGGCGGGGAGCTGTTTTTT; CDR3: CSVAGAGGELFF
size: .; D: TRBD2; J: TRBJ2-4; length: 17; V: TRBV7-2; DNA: TGTGCCAGCGTCGAACTAGCGGGGGGAATAGCCAAAAACATTCAGTACTTC; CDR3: CASVELAGGIAKNIQYF
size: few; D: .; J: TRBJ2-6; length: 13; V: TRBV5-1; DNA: TGCGCCAGCAGCCACGACCGCTTCAACGTCCTGACTTTC; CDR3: CASSHDRFNVLTF
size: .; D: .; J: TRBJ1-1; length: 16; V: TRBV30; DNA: TGTGCCTGGAGTGGAGGAGGACACGCCGTGGGGGCTGAAGCTTTCTTT; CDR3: CAWSGGGHAVGAEAFF
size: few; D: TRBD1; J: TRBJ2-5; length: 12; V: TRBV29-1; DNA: TGCAGCGTTGAACGAAAGACAGGGGTGCAGTACTTC; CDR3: CSVERKTGVQYF
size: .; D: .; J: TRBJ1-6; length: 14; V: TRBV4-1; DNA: TGCGCCAGCAGCCCAAGGTCTAGAAATTCACCCCTCCACTTT; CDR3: CASSPRSRNSPLHF